This T cell receptor (beta chain) came from a study of T-cell memory formation after mild COVID-19. Study results and limitations: CM and EM subsets held most contracting CD4+ clones; EMRA held CD8+ ones. Certain responding clones were present in pre-infection memory, suggesting participation of cross-reactive memory. Proof of SARS-CoV-2 specificity was absent for the second-wave clones that crested on day 37. Clones that contracted from day 15 to 85 were balanced CD4/CD8, while later expanders leaned CD4+.

TCRdb ran MiXCR on the 5' RACE reads and lists one entry per CDR3 protein. The table lists hundreds of thousands of distinct CDR3 sequences, around 20% of them singletons, with roughly an eighth in the top ten. Of note for this clonotype: The antigen is not known.

The clonotype comes from an adult woman who had mild COVID-19 (a few samples of this study predate the infection). Cell type and time point are not known. The sequencing sample was made of PBMCs or a T cell subset sorted from them (not recorded which).

The CDR3 DNA reads TGTGCCAGCAGCCGAGGGACAGGGGGAAGCACAGATACGCAGTATTTT. Its translation is CASSRGTGGSTDTQYF. The rearrangement links TRBV6-5 to TRBJ2-3; 11 bases match TRBD1. Germline-derived CDR1 and CDR2 are MNHEY and SVGAGI. J gave up 0 bases and V 6 bases, and 5 bases lay outside the gene matches. CDR3 size: 16 residues.